This TCR beta chain was found in a study of shared clonotypes between healthy human individuals. At the deep level, the assay was run. Libraries were prepared by immunoSEQ multiplex PCR; TCRdb keeps only in-frame clonotypes and omits some of them. The sample consists of a few million clones, approximately 93% of them appearing once. The study drew its donors from healthy HIV-negative adults without recent acute infections or vaccinations. Naive CD4+ cells were CD45RA-selected; the remaining cells were memory. This receptor was identified in a man between 18 and 35 years old in good health. Some clones in this sample may be carry-over from other donors' samples. The sample was naive CD4+ T cells from PBMCs. As for subset: CD45RA+ positively selected.

The CDR3 region is CASSRGGQFYEQYF. The CDR3 bases are TGTGCCAGCAGCAGGGGGGGGCAGTTTTACGAGCAGTACTTC. The chain uses TRBV5-4 and TRBJ2-7; possibly TRBD2 for D (7 bases). Germline values: CDR1 SGHNT, CDR2 YYREEE (reference sequence). The V gene lost 4 bases and the J gene lost 4 bases, with 15 bases spanning the gap. The CDR3 is 14 amino acids.